Shown below are 18 T cell receptor beta chains from a single sample sequenced in a study of T cells after yellow fever vaccination. TCRdb redid the calling of the 5' RACE reads with MiXCR, one entry per CDR3 protein. The data hold approximately 150,000 distinct CDR3 sequences, with about 6.2% observed a single time. The sequenced sample was CD4+ T cells sorted from PBMCs, obtained on the day of the first yellow fever vaccination. The origin of the receptors is a man younger than 30 who received the YFV17D yellow fever vaccine.

This clonotype was found many times. The chain joins TRBV7-2 to TRBJ2-3; possibly TRBD2 for D (5 bases). There are 16 residues in the CDR3. The V end was cut by 8 bases, the J end by 3 bases, with 21 bases between. CDR1 is SGHTA and CDR2 is FQGNSA in the germline V gene. The DNA of the CDR3 is TGTGCCAGCGGAAGAGGGATCGACCGGAGGACAGATACGCAGTATTTT. Residues: CASGRGIDRRTDTQYF.

The chain couples TRBV5-4 to TRBJ2-1, with D possibly being TRBD1 or TRBD2 (5 bases each). Germline CDR1 SGHNT, CDR2 YYREEE (reference sequence). Trimming removed 4 bases from V and 10 bases from J, with 18 bases in between. The CDR3 consists of 14 residues. As DNA, the CDR3 is TGTGCCAGCAGCGATGGGGACGGCCGGCAAGAGCAGTTCTTC. It is translated as CASSDGDGRQEQFF.

This clonotype occurred many times. This chain uses TRBV12-3 or TRBV12-4 with TRBJ2-5; 8 nucleotides align to TRBD1. V shed 7 bases and J 5 bases; nucleotides not matched to a gene: 3. The length of the CDR3 is 12 residues. The CDR3 sequence is CASTRTGETQYF. The CDR3 nucleotides are TGTGCCAGCACCCGGACAGGGGAGACCCAGTACTTC.

There are many counts of this clonotype. The V gene is TRBV20-1, the J gene TRBJ2-1; weak D call: TRBD2 (6 bases). The CDR3 loop spans 15 amino acids. Germline V CDR1 and CDR2: DFQATT, SNEGSKA (reference sequence). Trimming removed 6 bases at V and 0 bases at J, with 15 bases between. In nucleotides, the CDR3 is TGCAGTGCGCTGGGACTTTCCAGCTCCTACAATGAGCAGTTCTTC. This translates into CSALGLSSSYNEQFF.

Written as DNA, the CDR3 is TGCGCCAGCAGCTGGGACAGGGGACGCGGGGAGCTGTTTTTT. Amino acids: CASSWDRGRGELFF. The V gene is TRBV4-3, the J gene TRBJ2-2, with 10 bases identical to TRBD1. The CDR3 extends over 14 amino acids. Per germline, CDR1 LGHNA and CDR2 YSLEER. V shed 5 bases, J shed 7 bases, and the junction held 4 bases outside the gene matches.

This clonotype was counted between two and nine times. This chain connects TRBV6-2 or TRBV6-3 to TRBJ2-2; D unclear. Trimming took 6 bases from V and 4 from J, leaving 9 bases between them. The CDR3 has 13 residues. The germline V gene encodes CDR1 MNHEY and CDR2 SVGEGT. The CDR3 reads CASSLLPTGELFF. The DNA of the CDR3 is TGTGCCAGCAGCCTCCTCCCCACCGGGGAGCTGTTTTTT.

This clonotype showed up just a few times. The chain uses TRBV4-1 and TRBJ2-5; D is uncertain. The CDR3 is 16 residues long. Deletions cut 4 bases from V and 1 base from J, with 16 bases between. CDR1 and CDR2 (germline): MGHRA, YSYEKL. CDR3 nucleotides: TGCGCCAGCAGCCCCCTGTGGATAAGTATCCAAGAGACCCAGTACTTC. Translating it yields CASSPLWISIQETQYF.

This clonotype was counted a few times. This chain links TRBV12-3 or TRBV12-4 with TRBJ1-3; D unresolved. This CDR3 is 15 amino acids long. V shed 6 bases and J shed 1 base, with 13 bases lying between them. CDR3 sequence reads: CASRPQSLSGNTIYF. The CDR3 coding sequence is TGTGCCAGCAGACCGCAGTCCCTGTCTGGAAACACCATATATTTT.

This clonotype was seen ten or more times. The chain uses TRBV6-1 and TRBJ2-1; D is unclear. This CDR3 is built from 15 residues. The V end was cut by 6 bases, the J end by 4 bases, with 16 bases between. From germline, CDR1 is MNHNS and CDR2 SASEGT. In DNA form, the CDR3 reads TGTGCCAGCAGATCCTACAGTGCCCTATACAATGAGCAGTTCTTC. It yields the protein CASRSYSALYNEQFF.

Many counts were recorded for this clonotype. This chain connects TRBV15 to TRBJ2-5, with D unclear. Germline-derived CDR1 and CDR2 are LNHNV and YYDKDF (reference sequence). The V and J ends lost 8 bases and 5 bases respectively, with 21 bases between them. This CDR3 spans 15 amino acids. The CDR3 here is CATSYRSAGSETQYF. The DNA for the CDR3 is TGTGCCACCTCTTATCGGAGTGCTGGGTCGGAGACCCAGTACTTC.

As for this clonotype: The junction and the germline gene differ at one end; a read error may be behind it. The chain couples TRBV5-8 to TRBJ1-2; 8 positions agree with TRBD1. Germline V lookup: CDR1 SGHTS, CDR2 YDEGEE. This CDR3 spans 15 amino acids. The chain's CDR3 is CDSSLRDRPISGYTF. The CDR3 bases are TGTGACAGCAGCCTGAGGGACAGGCCAATATCTGGCTACACCTTC.

This clonotype was detected only a few times. The rearrangement uses TRBV6-1 and TRBJ2-3; possibly TRBD1 for D (5 bases). The CDR3 is 15 residues long. V dropped 2 bases and J dropped 0 bases, with 9 bases sitting between them. CDR1 is MNHNS, CDR2 SASEGT, per germline. The DNA of the CDR3 is TGTGCCAGCAGTGAAACAGGTACTAGCACAGATACGCAGTATTTT. Protein product: CASSETGTSTDTQYF.

This sequence joins TRBV7-9 and TRBJ2-4; 9 bases fit TRBD1. The V gene's germline CDR1 is SEHNR and CDR2 FQNEAQ (reference sequence). Trimming removed 4 bases from V and 9 bases from J; junction bases left unmatched: 4. CDR3 size: 13 residues. CDR3 region: CASSSTGGSIQYF. CDR3 DNA sequence: TGTGCCAGCAGCTCGACAGGGGGGAGCATTCAGTACTTC.

The gene calls are TRBV7-9 and TRBJ1-5, with 7 bases identical to TRBD1. V shed 4 bases and J 0 bases; nucleotides not matched to a gene: 6. There are 16 residues in the CDR3. Germline V gives CDR1 SEHNR, CDR2 FQNEAQ (reference sequence). The CDR3: CASSSGQDNSNQPQHF. CDR3 bases: TGTGCCAGCAGCTCCGGACAGGACAATAGCAATCAGCCCCAGCATTTT.

This clonotype has a handful of counts. J is TRBJ2-5 and V is TRBV29-1; D gene ambiguous. The ends were cut back, 7 bases at V and 5 bases at J, with 23 bases in the middle. This CDR3 has 15 residues. Germline V CDR1 and CDR2: SQVTM, ANQGSEA. The CDR3, as DNA: TGCAGCGGATACTTTGGGTATTGGGCGTGGGAGACCCAGTACTTC. Encoded protein: CSGYFGYWAWETQYF. The full variable domain, with the rest looked up from reference TRBV29-1 and TRBJ2-5, is SAVISQKPSRDICQRGTSLTIQCQVDSQVTMMFWYRQQPGQSLTLIATANQGSEATYESGFVIDKFPISRPNLTFSTLTVSNMSPEDSSIYLCSGYFGYWAWETQYFGPGTRLLVL.

This clonotype was observed a handful of times. The chain uses TRBV12-3 or TRBV12-4 and TRBJ2-3; D gene ambiguous. This CDR3 has 13 residues. V was pared by 6 bases and J by 2 bases, with 9 bases between. CDR3 residues: CASREETTDTQYF. The CDR3 DNA reads TGTGCCAGCAGGGAAGAAACCACAGATACGCAGTATTTT.

This clonotype was picked up many times. The CDR3 DNA reads as TGCGCCAGCAGCTCGAATAGCGGGGGAATCGCCTACGAGCAGTACTTC. As protein: CASSSNSGGIAYEQYF. The chain joins TRBV5-1 to TRBJ2-7, with 9 positions matching TRBD2. Germline V gene data show CDR1 as SGHRS and CDR2 as YFSETQ. This CDR3 is 16 amino acids long. Trimming at V came to 3 bases and at J to 2 bases, leaving 9 bases not matched to a gene.

This clonotype was counted many times. The rearrangement uses TRBV4-2 and TRBJ2-1; 14 bases are a match to TRBD2. CDR1 LGHNA and CDR2 YNFKEQ come from the germline V gene. V gave up 4 bases and J gave up 8 bases; unmatched junction bases: 10. The CDR3 is 17 residues long. CDR3 amino acids: CASSLSTGTSGGDEQFF. CDR3 DNA sequence: TGTGCCAGCAGCCTCTCAACCGGGACTAGCGGGGGTGATGAGCAGTTCTTC.